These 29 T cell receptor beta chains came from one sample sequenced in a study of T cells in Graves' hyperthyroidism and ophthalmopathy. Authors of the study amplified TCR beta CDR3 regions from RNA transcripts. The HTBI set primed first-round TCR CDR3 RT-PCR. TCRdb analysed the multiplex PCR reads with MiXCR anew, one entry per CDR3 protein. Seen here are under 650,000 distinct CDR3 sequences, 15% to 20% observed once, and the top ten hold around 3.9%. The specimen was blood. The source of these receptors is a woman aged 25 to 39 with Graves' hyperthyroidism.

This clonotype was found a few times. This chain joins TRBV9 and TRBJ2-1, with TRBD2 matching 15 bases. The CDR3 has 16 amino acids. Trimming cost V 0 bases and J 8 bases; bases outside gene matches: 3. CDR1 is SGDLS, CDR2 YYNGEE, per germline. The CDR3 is CASSVGTSGRVHEQFF. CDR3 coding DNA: TGTGCCAGCAGCGTAGGGACTAGCGGGAGGGTTCATGAGCAGTTCTTC.

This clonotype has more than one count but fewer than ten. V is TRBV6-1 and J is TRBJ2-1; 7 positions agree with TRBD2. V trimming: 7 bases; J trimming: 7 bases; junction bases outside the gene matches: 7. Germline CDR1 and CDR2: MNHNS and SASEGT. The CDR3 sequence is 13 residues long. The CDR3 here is CASTGGSRNEQFF. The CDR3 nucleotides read TGTGCCAGCACGGGCGGGAGTCGGAATGAGCAGTTCTTC.

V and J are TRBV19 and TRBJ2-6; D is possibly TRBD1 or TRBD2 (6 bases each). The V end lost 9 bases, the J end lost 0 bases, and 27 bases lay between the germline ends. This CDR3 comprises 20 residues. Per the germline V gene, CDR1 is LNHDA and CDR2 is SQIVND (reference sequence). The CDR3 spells CARSPGRGREEDSGANVLTF. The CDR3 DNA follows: TGTGCCAGAAGCCCGGGCCGGGGGCGCGAAGAAGACTCTGGGGCCAACGTCCTGACTTTC. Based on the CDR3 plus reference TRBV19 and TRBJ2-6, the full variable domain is DGGITQSPKYLFRKEGQNVTLSCEQNLNHDAMYWYRQDPGQGLRLIYYSQIVNDFQKGDIAEGYSVSREKKESFPLTVTSAQKNPTAFYLCARSPGRGREEDSGANVLTFGAGSRLTVL.

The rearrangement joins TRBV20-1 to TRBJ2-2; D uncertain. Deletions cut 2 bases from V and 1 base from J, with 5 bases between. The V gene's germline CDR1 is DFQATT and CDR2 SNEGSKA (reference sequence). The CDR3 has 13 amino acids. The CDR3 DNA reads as TGCAGTGCTAGAAAACGGAACACCGGGGAGCTGTTTTTT. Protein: CSARKRNTGELFF.

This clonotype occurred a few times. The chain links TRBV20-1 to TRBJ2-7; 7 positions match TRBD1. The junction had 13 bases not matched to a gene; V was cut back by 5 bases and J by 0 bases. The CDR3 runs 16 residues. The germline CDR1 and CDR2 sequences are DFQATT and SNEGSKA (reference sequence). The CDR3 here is CSARLIGTESSYEQYF. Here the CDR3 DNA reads TGCAGTGCTCGACTAATCGGGACAGAGAGCTCCTACGAGCAGTACTTC.

CDR3: CAISSRQHYEQYF. CDR3 DNA sequence: TGTGCCATCAGTTCTAGACAGCACTACGAGCAGTACTTC. The chain uses TRBV10-3 and TRBJ2-7; D may be TRBD1 (5 bases). This CDR3 is built from 13 residues. V lost 5 bases and J 3 bases, leaving 11 bases between the germline ends. Germline CDR1 reads ENHRY; CDR2 reads SYGVKD.

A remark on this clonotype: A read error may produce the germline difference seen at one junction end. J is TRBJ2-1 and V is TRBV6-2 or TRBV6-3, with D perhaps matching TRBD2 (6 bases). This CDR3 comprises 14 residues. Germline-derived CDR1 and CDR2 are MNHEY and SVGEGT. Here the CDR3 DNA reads TGCGCCAGCACGCTTGCCGGGAGAGGTAATGAGCAGTTCTTC. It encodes CASTLAGRGNEQFF.

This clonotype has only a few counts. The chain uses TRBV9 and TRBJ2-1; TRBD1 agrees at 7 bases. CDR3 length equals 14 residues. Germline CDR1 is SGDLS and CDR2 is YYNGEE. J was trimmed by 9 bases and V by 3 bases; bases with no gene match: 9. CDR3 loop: CASSAVDRASEQFF. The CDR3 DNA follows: TGTGCCAGCAGCGCCGTCGACAGGGCATCTGAGCAGTTCTTC.

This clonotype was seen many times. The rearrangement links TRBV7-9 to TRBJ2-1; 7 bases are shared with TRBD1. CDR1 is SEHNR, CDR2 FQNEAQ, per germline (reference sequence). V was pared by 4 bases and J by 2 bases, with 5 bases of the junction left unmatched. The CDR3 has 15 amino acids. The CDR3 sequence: CASSSETGPYNEQFF. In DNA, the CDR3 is TGTGCCAGCAGCTCGGAGACAGGGCCCTACAATGAGCAGTTCTTC.

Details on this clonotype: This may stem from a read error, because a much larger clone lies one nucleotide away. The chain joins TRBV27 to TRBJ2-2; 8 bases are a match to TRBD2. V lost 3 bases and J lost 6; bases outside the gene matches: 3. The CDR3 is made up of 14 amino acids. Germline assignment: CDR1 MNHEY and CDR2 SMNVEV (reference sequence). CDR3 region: CASSFSGNPGELFF. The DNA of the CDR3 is TGTGCCAGCAGTTTTAGCGGGAATCCCGGGGAGCTGTTTTTT.

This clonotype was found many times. The CDR3 DNA reads as TGCGCCAGCAGCTCCCCGGCGGGGGATGGCTACACCTTC. Amino acid sequence: CASSSPAGDGYTF. This rearrangement joins TRBV5-1 to TRBJ1-2; D is possibly TRBD1 (5 bases). This CDR3 comprises 13 residues. The germline V gene encodes CDR1 SGHRS and CDR2 YFSETQ. The V and J ends lost 3 bases and 6 bases respectively, with 12 bases between them. The full variable domain, with the rest looked up from reference TRBV5-1 and TRBJ1-2, is KAGVTQTPRYLIKTRGQQVTLSCSPISGHRSVSWYQQTPGQGLQFLFEYFSETQRNKGNFPGRFSGRQFSNSRSEMNVSTLELGDSALYLCASSSPAGDGYTFGSGTRLTVV.

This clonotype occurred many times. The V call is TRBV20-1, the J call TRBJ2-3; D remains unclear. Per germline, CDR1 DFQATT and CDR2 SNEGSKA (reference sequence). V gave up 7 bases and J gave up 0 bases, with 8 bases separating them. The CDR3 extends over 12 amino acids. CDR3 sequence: CSGPESTDTQYF. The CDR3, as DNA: TGCAGTGGTCCAGAAAGCACAGATACGCAGTATTTT.

CDR3 loop: CASSSLAGGGDYEQYF. Here the CDR3 DNA reads TGCGCCAGCAGCTCTCTAGCGGGAGGGGGAGACTACGAGCAGTACTTC. The chain joins TRBV5-1 to TRBJ2-7; TRBD2 matches at 12 bases. This CDR3 region has 16 residues. Germline CDR1 and CDR2: SGHRS and YFSETQ. Losses at the gene ends were 3 bases for V and 3 bases for J; bases not matched to a gene: 7.

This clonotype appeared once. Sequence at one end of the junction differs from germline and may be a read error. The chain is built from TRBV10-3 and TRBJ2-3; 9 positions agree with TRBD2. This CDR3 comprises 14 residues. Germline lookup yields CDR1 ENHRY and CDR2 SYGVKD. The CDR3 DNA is TGTGCCAGCAGTGTCAAGCGGGAGGCAGATACGCAGTATTTT. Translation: CASSVKREADTQYF.

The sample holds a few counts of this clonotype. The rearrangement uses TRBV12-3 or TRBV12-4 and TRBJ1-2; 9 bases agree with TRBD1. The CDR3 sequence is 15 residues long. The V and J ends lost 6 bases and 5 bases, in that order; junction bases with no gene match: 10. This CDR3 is CASRPPGTGRYGYTF. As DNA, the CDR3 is TGTGCCAGCAGGCCGCCCGGGACAGGGAGATATGGCTACACCTTC.

The CDR3 nucleotides are TGCAGTGCGCCACATCAGGGACCCGATTCACCCCTCCACTTT. Amino acid sequence: CSAPHQGPDSPLHF. The chain uses TRBV20-1 and TRBJ1-6; possible D gene TRBD1, 5 bases. The V end was cut by 6 bases, the J end by 8 bases, with 17 bases between. CDR3 length equals 14 residues. CDR1 is DFQATT and CDR2 is SNEGSKA in the germline V gene (reference sequence).

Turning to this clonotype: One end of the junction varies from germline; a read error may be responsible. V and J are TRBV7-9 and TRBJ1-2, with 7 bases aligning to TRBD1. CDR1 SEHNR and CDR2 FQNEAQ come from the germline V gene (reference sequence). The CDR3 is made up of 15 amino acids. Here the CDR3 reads CATTPQGEVNYGYAF. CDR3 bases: TGTGCCACCACCCCGCAGGGGGAGGTGAACTATGGCTACGCCTTC.

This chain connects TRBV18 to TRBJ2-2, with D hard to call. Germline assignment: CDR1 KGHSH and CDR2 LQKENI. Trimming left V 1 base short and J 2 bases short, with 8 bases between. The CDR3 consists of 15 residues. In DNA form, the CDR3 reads TGTGCCAGCTCACCACAGAAAGGAAACACCGGGGAGCTGTTTTTT. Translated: CASSPQKGNTGELFF.

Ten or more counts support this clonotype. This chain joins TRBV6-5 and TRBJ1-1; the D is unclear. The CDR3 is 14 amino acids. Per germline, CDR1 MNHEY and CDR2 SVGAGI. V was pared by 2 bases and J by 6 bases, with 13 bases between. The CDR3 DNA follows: TGTGCCAGCAGTTACGTAACCGAGATGGCTGAAGCTTTCTTT. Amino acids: CASSYVTEMAEAFF.

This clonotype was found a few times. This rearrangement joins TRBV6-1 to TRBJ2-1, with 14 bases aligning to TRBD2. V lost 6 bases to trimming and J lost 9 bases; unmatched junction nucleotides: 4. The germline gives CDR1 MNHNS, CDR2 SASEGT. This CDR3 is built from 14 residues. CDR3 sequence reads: CASRTSGRGVEQFF. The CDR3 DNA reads TGTGCCAGCAGGACTAGCGGGAGGGGGGTTGAGCAGTTCTTC.

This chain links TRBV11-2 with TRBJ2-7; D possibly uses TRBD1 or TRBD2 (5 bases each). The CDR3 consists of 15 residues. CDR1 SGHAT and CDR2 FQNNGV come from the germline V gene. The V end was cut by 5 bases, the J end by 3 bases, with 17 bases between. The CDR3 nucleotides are TGTGCCAGCAGCAAAACCTGGGGGTCTAGCTACGAGCAGTACTTC. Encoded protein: CASSKTWGSSYEQYF.

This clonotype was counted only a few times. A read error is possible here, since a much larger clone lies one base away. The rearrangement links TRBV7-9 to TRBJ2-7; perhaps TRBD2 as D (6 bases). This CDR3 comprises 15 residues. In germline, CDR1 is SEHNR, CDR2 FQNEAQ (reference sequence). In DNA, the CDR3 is TGTGCCAGCAGCTTAGCGGGACTCAAGTCCTGCGAGCAGTACTTC. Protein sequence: CASSLAGLKSCEQYF.

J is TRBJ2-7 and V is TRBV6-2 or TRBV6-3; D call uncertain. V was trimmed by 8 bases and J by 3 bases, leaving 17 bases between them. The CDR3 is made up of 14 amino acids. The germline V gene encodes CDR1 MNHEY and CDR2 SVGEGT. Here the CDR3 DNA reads TGTGCCAGCGCCGCAAAGTGGGTTTACTACGAGCAGTACTTC. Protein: CASAAKWVYYEQYF.

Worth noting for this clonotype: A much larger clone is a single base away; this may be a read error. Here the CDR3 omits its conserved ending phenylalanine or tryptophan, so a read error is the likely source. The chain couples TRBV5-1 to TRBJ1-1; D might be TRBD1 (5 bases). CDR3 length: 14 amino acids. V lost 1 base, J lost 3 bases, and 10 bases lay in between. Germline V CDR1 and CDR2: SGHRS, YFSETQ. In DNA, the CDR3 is TGCGCCAGCAGCTTGCACGGGGCGGACACTGAAGCTTTCCTT. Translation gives CASSLHGADTEAFL.

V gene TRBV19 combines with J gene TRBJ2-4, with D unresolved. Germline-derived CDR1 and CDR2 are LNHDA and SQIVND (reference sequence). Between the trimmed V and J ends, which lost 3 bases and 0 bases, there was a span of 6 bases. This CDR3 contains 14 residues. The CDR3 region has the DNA TGTGCCAGTAGTATTTGGGTAGCCAAAAACATTCAGTACTTC. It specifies CASSIWVAKNIQYF.

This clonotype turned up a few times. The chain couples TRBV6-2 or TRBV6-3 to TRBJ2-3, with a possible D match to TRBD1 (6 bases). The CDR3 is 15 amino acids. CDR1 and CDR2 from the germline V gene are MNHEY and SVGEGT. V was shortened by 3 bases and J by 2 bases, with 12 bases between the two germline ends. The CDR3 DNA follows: TGTGCCAGCAGTTATGCCGGGACACACACAGATACGCAGTATTTT. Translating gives CASSYAGTHTDTQYF.

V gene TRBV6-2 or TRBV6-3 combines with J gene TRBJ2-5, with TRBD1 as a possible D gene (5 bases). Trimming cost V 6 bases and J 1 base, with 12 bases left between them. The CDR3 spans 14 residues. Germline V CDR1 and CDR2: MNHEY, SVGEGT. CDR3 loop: CASRRDRIQETQYF. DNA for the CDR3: TGTGCCAGCAGGAGAGACAGAATCCAAGAGACCCAGTACTTC.

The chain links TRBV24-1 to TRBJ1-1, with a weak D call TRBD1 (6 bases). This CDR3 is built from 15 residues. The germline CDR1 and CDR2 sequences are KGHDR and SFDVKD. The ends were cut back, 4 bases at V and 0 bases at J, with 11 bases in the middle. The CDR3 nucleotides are TGTGCCACCAGTGACTCCGGACAGATGAACACTGAAGCTTTCTTT. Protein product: CATSDSGQMNTEAFF.

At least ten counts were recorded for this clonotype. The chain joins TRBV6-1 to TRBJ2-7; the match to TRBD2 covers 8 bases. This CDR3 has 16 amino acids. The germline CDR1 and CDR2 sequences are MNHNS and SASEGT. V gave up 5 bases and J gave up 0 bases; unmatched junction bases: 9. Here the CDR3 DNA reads TGTGCCAGCAGTTTACTGATACTAGCGGACTCCTACGAGCAGTACTTC. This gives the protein CASSLLILADSYEQYF.